A single sample gave rise to the 21 T cell receptor beta chains below, sequenced in a study of OX40 agonist ivuxolimab in advanced cancers. TCRdb's copy holds only in-frame clones and misses some; the assay was immunoSEQ multiplex PCR. The sample yields about 76,000 clones, 84% seen once. This specimen was CD4+ or CD8+ T cells sorted from blood, taken in a trial of the OX40 agonist ivuxolimab. The source is an adult with an advanced solid tumor such as melanoma, head and neck, liver or kidney cancer.

The chain links TRBV11-1 to TRBJ1-1; unclear D gene. V gave up 5 bases and J gave up 10 bases, with 20 bases separating them. CDR1 and CDR2 (germline): SGHAT, FQDESV (reference sequence). CDR3 length: 14 residues. CDR3 sequence reads: CASSLPGFGSIAFF. The DNA of the CDR3 is TGTGCCAGCAGCCTCCCGGGTTTCGGGAGTATAGCTTTCTTT.

This sequence joins TRBV18 and TRBJ2-1, with D possibly being TRBD2 (5 bases). Per germline, CDR1 KGHSH and CDR2 LQKENI. V was cut by 6 bases and J by 7 bases, with 19 bases left in between. The CDR3 covers 15 residues. This CDR3 is CASSPGIARENEQFF. The CDR3 DNA reads as TGTGCCAGCTCTCCCGGGATAGCGAGGGAAAATGAGCAGTTCTTC. Full variable domain (missing parts from reference TRBV18 and TRBJ2-1): NAGVMQNPRHLVRRRGQEARLRCSPMKGHSHVYWYRQLPEEGLKFMVYLQKENIIDESGMPKERFSAEFPKEGPSILRIQQVVRGDSAAYFCASSPGIARENEQFFGPGTRLTVL.

This chain uses TRBV27 with TRBJ2-3; 7 bases fit TRBD1. Looked up from germline, CDR1 is MNHEY and CDR2 is SMNVEV (reference sequence). The ends lost 4 bases at V and 6 bases at J; junction bases unmatched: 10. This CDR3 has 15 residues. The CDR3: CASSSERGPRDTQYF. The CDR3 DNA reads as TGTGCCAGCAGTTCAGAGAGGGGGCCAAGGGATACGCAGTATTTT.

V is TRBV2 and J is TRBJ1-2; TRBD1 might be the D (5 bases). The CDR3 length is 14 residues. Trimming left V 9 bases short and J 6 bases short, with 20 bases between. The V gene's germline CDR1 is SNHLY and CDR2 FYNNEI. CDR3: CASVLPGVRDGYTF. CDR3 DNA sequence: TGTGCCAGTGTCCTTCCGGGGGTGAGGGATGGCTACACCTTC.

The chain uses TRBV5-6 and TRBJ2-7; the D is unclear. Germline V gene data show CDR1 as SGHDT and CDR2 as YYEEEE. This CDR3 has 15 amino acids. Deletions cut 5 bases from V and 2 bases from J, with 17 bases between. The CDR3 nucleotides read TGTGCCAGCAGGGATGGGATCTACTCACCCTACGAGCAGTACTTC. Its protein is CASRDGIYSPYEQYF.

The chain uses TRBV10-3 and TRBJ1-5; 7 nucleotides line up with TRBD1. Germline CDR1 reads ENHRY; CDR2 reads SYGVKD. The junction had 10 bases not matched to a gene; V was cut back by 3 bases and J by 2 bases. The CDR3 is made up of 17 amino acids. The CDR3 sequence: CAISDSGAQGGNQPQHF. Here the CDR3 DNA reads TGTGCCATCAGTGACTCGGGGGCTCAGGGGGGCAATCAGCCCCAGCATTTT.

The gene calls are TRBV7-2 and TRBJ1-1, with unresolved D. The CDR3 is made up of 14 amino acids. Trimming stripped 4 bases from V and 1 base from J, with 10 bases between. Germline CDR1 SGHTA, CDR2 FQGNSA. In nucleotides, the CDR3 is TGTGCCAGCAGCTCCGGAGGACCGAACACTGAAGCTTTCTTT. It translates to CASSSGGPNTEAFF. The entire variable domain, with the rest obtained from reference TRBV7-2 and TRBJ1-1, is as follows: GAGVSQSPSNKVTEKGKDVELRCDPISGHTALYWYRQSLGQGLEFLIYFQGNSAPDKSGLPSDRFSAERTGGSVSTLTIQRTQQEDSAVYLCASSSGGPNTEAFFGQGTRLTVV.

The chain recombines TRBV7-9 with TRBJ2-7, with D possibly TRBD1 on 6 matching bases. V was shortened by 1 base and J by 0 bases, with 7 bases between the two germline ends. This CDR3 is 14 amino acids long. Germline CDR1 is SEHNR and CDR2 is FQNEAQ (reference sequence). The chain's CDR3 is CASSLGGGSYEQYF. CDR3 nucleotides: TGTGCCAGCAGCTTAGGAGGGGGCTCCTACGAGCAGTACTTC.

This clone was observed a few times. This chain links TRBV4-2 with TRBJ2-7; TRBD2 aligns across 8 bases. The CDR3 runs 15 residues. V was pared by 0 bases and J by 6 bases, with 7 bases of the junction left unmatched. Per the germline V gene, CDR1 is LGHNA and CDR2 is YNFKEQ. Written as DNA, the CDR3 is TGTGCCAGCAGCCAAGATACTGGACTAGCCTCCGAGCAGTACTTC. As protein: CASSQDTGLASEQYF.

The V and J genes are TRBV7-9 and TRBJ2-7, with 10 bases aligning to TRBD2. V gave up 4 bases and J gave up 9 bases; unmatched junction bases: 12. CDR3 length: 15 amino acids. Germline V gene lookup returns CDR1 SEHNR and CDR2 FQNEAQ (reference sequence). CDR3 coding DNA: TGTGCCAGCAGCTCCGCCCTAACTAGCGGGGAATTGCAGTACTTC. Translating it yields CASSSALTSGELQYF.

The chain links TRBV4-1 to TRBJ1-2; TRBD1 aligns across 7 bases. Germline trimming cut 4 bases from V and 1 base from J; bases unmatched to any gene: 6. Germline CDR1 reads MGHRA; CDR2 reads YSYEKL. This CDR3 is built from 15 residues. Written as DNA, the CDR3 is TGCGCCAGCAGCCGTGACCGGGACAGTAACTATGGCTACACCTTC. Its protein is CASSRDRDSNYGYTF.

In its sample, this clone was seen a few times. The chain recombines TRBV7-2 with TRBJ2-5, with a possible D match to TRBD2 (7 bases). The CDR3 sequence is 19 residues long. Germline assignment: CDR1 SGHTA and CDR2 FQGNSA. V was clipped by 1 base and J by 4 bases, with 25 bases between them. The CDR3 DNA reads as TGTGCCAGCAGCTTAGTAGCTCGATTAGGGGGGAGGGCCCGAGAGACCCAGTACTTC. This encodes CASSLVARLGGRARETQYF.

This chain joins TRBV28 and TRBJ1-2; the D gene is possibly TRBD1 (6 bases). Looked up from germline, CDR1 is MDHEN and CDR2 is SYDVKM. V gave up 2 bases and J gave up 8 bases, with 9 bases separating them. The CDR3 spans 12 residues. The CDR3, as DNA: TGTGCCAGCAGTTTAGGGGGCGCAGGCTACACCTTC. The encoded protein is CASSLGGAGYTF.

The chain joins TRBV11-2 to TRBJ2-7; 8 bases are shared with TRBD1. Losses at the gene ends were 5 bases for V and 4 bases for J; bases not matched to a gene: 10. CDR1 and CDR2 (germline): SGHAT, FQNNGV. The CDR3 sequence is 15 residues long. This chain's CDR3 is CASSRWGQAGYEQYF. The CDR3 bases are TGTGCCAGCAGCCGCTGGGGACAGGCCGGGTACGAGCAGTACTTC.

This chain links TRBV14 with TRBJ2-3, with a tentative D call TRBD1 (5 bases). This CDR3 comprises 12 residues. The V end was cut by 2 bases, the J end by 9 bases, with 9 bases between. Germline-derived CDR1 and CDR2 are SGHDN and FVKESK. The CDR3 loop reads CASSQPPGTQYF. CDR3 DNA sequence: TGTGCCAGCAGCCAACCCCCAGGGACGCAGTATTTT.

DNA for the CDR3: TGTGCCAGTAGTCCCCGGACTAGCGGGACCAGGAACACCGGGGAGCTGTTTTTT. Residues: CASSPRTSGTRNTGELFF. V usage is TRBV19 and J usage is TRBJ2-2, with 12 bases matching TRBD2. The V segment lost 5 bases and the J segment 1 base; nucleotides outside the gene matches: 8. This CDR3 is 18 amino acids long. Germline CDR1 LNHDA, CDR2 SQIVND (reference sequence).

The gene calls are TRBV6-5 and TRBJ2-7; D uncertain. Trimming stripped 6 bases from V and 3 bases from J, with 6 bases between. The CDR3 is 11 amino acids. The germline CDR1 and CDR2 sequences are MNHEY and SVGAGI. The DNA of the CDR3 is TGTGCCAGCAGCATTTTCTACGAGCAGTACTTC. Translated, it gives CASSIFYEQYF.

In DNA form, the CDR3 reads TGTGCCAGCAGGAGACTAGCGAAAGAGACCCAGTACTTC. Protein: CASRRLAKETQYF. The rearrangement uses TRBV6-6 and TRBJ2-5; TRBD2 aligns across 8 bases. The CDR3 runs to 13 residues. Germline CDR1 is MNHNY and CDR2 is SVGAGI (reference sequence). The V gene end was trimmed by 6 bases and the J gene end by 3 bases; junction bases not matched to a gene: 3.

A single count supports this clone. The chain's CDR3 is CASSFGPGGTQYF. The CDR3 region has the DNA TGTGCCAGCAGCTTCGGCCCCGGGGGGACCCAGTACTTC. The chain couples TRBV7-3 to TRBJ2-5, with D perhaps matching TRBD2 (6 bases). In germline, CDR1 is SGHTA, CDR2 FQGTGA. This CDR3 region has 13 residues. The V end was cut by 3 bases, the J end by 7 bases, with 12 bases between.

Only one count was recorded for this clone. V and J are TRBV18 and TRBJ1-4; 8 bases align to TRBD1. Germline-derived CDR1 and CDR2 are KGHSH and LQKENI. V was pared by 8 bases and J by 7 bases, with 9 bases of the junction left unmatched. The CDR3 length is 14 residues. The CDR3 bases are TGTGCCAGCGCAGACAGGGGAGTATCTGAAAAACTGTTTTTT. Its protein product is CASADRGVSEKLFF.

In DNA, the CDR3 is TGTGCCTGGAGTGGTCGGACGCGCTATAATTCACCCCTCCACTTT. Its protein is CAWSGRTRYNSPLHF. The chain couples TRBV30 to TRBJ1-6; D gene ambiguous. The CDR3 loop spans 15 amino acids. The germline V and J ends were trimmed by 1 base and 3 bases, with 10 bases remaining between them. Germline CDR1 GTSNPN, CDR2 SVGIG (reference sequence).